A selection of T cell receptor beta chains follows, all from one sample in a study of cytomegalovirus exposure and HLA in healthy donors. Generated by immunoSEQ multiplex PCR, the TCRdb table keeps only in-frame clones and is missing some. Here the sample spans 150,000 to 200,000 clones, about three quarters being singletons. The sequenced sample was PBMCs. These receptors all come from a female donor in good health and CMV-seronegative. Each CDR3 is given without its conserved first and last residue. D genes are given only for firm matches.

>.|TRBV29-1
SAGGGGYGYT
>TRBD2|TRBV27
ASSLYPGTRLDTQY
>.|TRBV7-2
ASSLGSGRSDTQY
>.|TRBV7-9
ASSHGAGYNEQF
>.|TRBV7-9
ASSLAGAETQY
>.|TRBV6-4
ASSPGGEQF
>TRBD2|TRBV19
ASSVTGTSGARNEQF
>TRBD1|TRBV2
ASSPGTETSGYT
>TRBD1|TRBV29-1
SVQVTGYGLYT
>TRBD1|TRBV7-9
ASSSTGTGGTEAF
>.|TRBV11-2
ASSGQGLDQETQY
>TRBD2|TRBV14
ASSQDRGSRHEQF
>TRBD1|TRBV29-1
SVGGQGGETQY
>TRBD1|TRBV4-3
ASSRLAGTGPYEQY
>TRBD1|TRBV5-1
ASSLDEGARGYT
>.|TRBV7-2
ASSLNQGRETQY
>TRBD1|TRBV7-9
ASRPSQGENTEAF
>.|TRBV7-8
ASSLAGRGTEAF
>.|TRBV19
ASSIAGTRPGF
>.|TRBV5-8
ASSLRQFNQPQH
>.|TRBV12-5
ASGLDPGLYGYT
>.|TRBV7-9
ASSQDLYTIY
>TRBD1|TRBV4-1
ASSQPGQGFRGYT
>.|TRBV7-6
ASSSTEETQY
>TRBD2|TRBV4-2
ASSPQDSGGKHNEQF
>TRBD2|TRBV7-9
ASSSRTSGRVGLGDTQY
>.|TRBV30
AWSTASYEQY
>TRBD2|TRBV4-3
ASSQDLFGGAYEQY
>TRBD2|TRBV5-5
ASSFALGLAVYYNEQF
>TRBD1|TRBV6-5
ASSYREGTAHEQF
>TRBD1|TRBV7-2
ASRRAGTGVYEQY
>TRBD1|TRBV6-1
ASSEARGTGIHEQY
>TRBD1|TRBV29-1
SVSGQGLYGYT
>.|TRBV5-4
ASSRWSDTGELF
>.|TRBV6-9
ASSYFAFFGGEANYGYT
>.|TRBV5-1
ASSLGGGLNTEAF
>TRBD1|TRBV27
ASSFGQGGGYGYT
>.|TRBV7-9
ASSSQGSTNTGELF
>TRBD1|TRBV5-3
ARSFRGPEAKNSQY
>.|TRBV10-3
AISGQRGEAF
>TRBD1|TRBV4-3
ASSRFRGPGNTIY
>.|TRBV11-2
ASSLGRETQY
>.|TRBV20-1
SAGGGYT
>.|TRBV10-3
AISGQNEQF
>TRBD2|TRBV5-4
ASSLALAGGPKKQY
>.|TRBV5-8
ASSLYGVMNTEAF
>TRBD2|TRBV14
ASSHLLTSAQETQY